The 26 T cell receptor beta chains below all came from one sample that was sequenced in a study of shared clonotypes between healthy human individuals. The assay was immunoSEQ multiplex PCR, and TCRdb's table has in-frame clones only and misses some. The sample has about 2 million clones, approximately 94% seen once. Naive CD8 cells were CD45RO-negative, positively selected for CCR7, excluding terminally differentiated effector memory CD45RA+ cells. Sequences were obtained from naive CD8+ T cells sorted from blood. Every receptor here comes from a man between 18 and 35 years old in good health.

The CDR3 coding sequence is TGTGCCAGCAGCACAGGGACAGGGGGCGACTATGGCTACACCTTC. Its translation: CASSTGTGGDYGYTF. This chain connects TRBV13 to TRBJ1-2; 12 bases are a match to TRBD1. V trimming: 5 bases; J trimming: 3 bases; junction bases outside the gene matches: 4. The CDR3 loop spans 15 amino acids. Germline values: CDR1 PRHDT, CDR2 FYEKMQ (reference sequence). Using reference TRBV13 and TRBJ1-2 for the parts outside the CDR3, the full variable domain is AAGVIQSPRHLIKEKRETATLKCYPIPRHDTVYWYQQGPGQDPQFLISFYEKMQSDKGSIPDRFSAQQFSDYHSELNMSSLELGDSALYFCASSTGTGGDYGYTFGSGTRLTVV.

V and J are TRBV30 and TRBJ2-1, with D unresolved. V was trimmed by 5 bases and J by 10 bases, leaving 21 bases between them. The CDR3 extends over 14 amino acids. Germline CDR1 and CDR2: GTSNPN and SVGIG (reference sequence). The CDR3 protein is CAWGFRQVVQEQFF. As DNA, the CDR3 is TGTGCCTGGGGCTTTAGACAAGTCGTCCAGGAGCAGTTCTTC. Based on the CDR3 plus reference TRBV30 and TRBJ2-1, the full variable domain is SQTIHQWPATLVQPVGSPLSLECTVEGTSNPNLYWYRQAAGRGLQLLFYSVGIGQISSEVPQNLSASRPQDRQFILSSKKLLLSDSGFYLCAWGFRQVVQEQFFGPGTRLTVL.

The chain carries TRBV28 and TRBJ2-2; D assignment may be TRBD1 or TRBD2 (5 bases each). Germline assignment: CDR1 MDHEN and CDR2 SYDVKM. V lost 3 bases to trimming and J lost 4 bases, with 18 bases between them. The CDR3 covers 17 residues. CDR3 amino acids: CASSFFPQRGLTGELFF. The DNA of the CDR3 is TGTGCCAGCAGTTTTTTTCCCCAACGGGGCCTCACCGGGGAGCTGTTTTTT.

The gene calls are TRBV9 and TRBJ2-7; 9 bases line up with TRBD2. Germline CDR1 SGDLS, CDR2 YYNGEE. The junction had 4 bases not matched to a gene; V was cut back by 4 bases and J by 2 bases. The CDR3 covers 14 residues. CDR3 DNA sequence: TGTGCCAGCAGCTTAGCGGGAGAGGCCTACGAGCAGTACTTC. This sequence encodes CASSLAGEAYEQYF.

The chain links TRBV29-1 to TRBJ1-2, with D possibly matching TRBD1 (6 bases). Trimming removed 5 bases at V and 3 bases at J, with 16 bases between. From germline, CDR1 is SQVTM and CDR2 ANQGSEA. The CDR3 is 14 residues long. CDR3 sequence reads: CSVTIQGMDYGYTF. In DNA, the CDR3 is TGCAGCGTTACCATACAGGGAATGGACTATGGCTACACCTTC.

The CDR3 region has the DNA TGTGCCAGCGACGGGGGCACCGGGGAGCTGTTTTTT. It codes for CASDGGTGELFF. V is TRBV27 and J is TRBJ2-2; D is perhaps TRBD2 (6 bases). The germline V and J ends were trimmed by 8 bases and 4 bases, with 8 bases remaining between them. Germline CDR1 is MNHEY and CDR2 is SMNVEV (reference sequence). The CDR3 length is 12 residues.

The CDR3 region has the DNA TGCGCCAGCAGCCAAGGGGACAGGGGGAATTGGACACCCCTCCACTTT. Protein: CASSQGDRGNWTPLHF. The chain links TRBV4-3 to TRBJ1-6; 11 bases agree with TRBD1. Per germline, CDR1 LGHNA and CDR2 YSLEER. The CDR3 is 16 residues long. The ends lost 1 base at V and 11 bases at J; junction bases unmatched: 7.

V and J are TRBV7-9 and TRBJ1-1, with 8 bases identical to TRBD1. Germline V gene lookup returns CDR1 SEHNR and CDR2 FQNEAQ (reference sequence). With 0 bases clipped from V and 4 bases from J, the junction kept 4 bases outside the gene matches. CDR3 length: 15 amino acids. The CDR3 loop is CASSLAQGAATEAFF. CDR3 sequence (DNA): TGTGCCAGCAGCTTAGCCCAGGGGGCGGCCACTGAAGCTTTCTTT.

The rearrangement joins TRBV5-5 to TRBJ1-5, with 7 bases lining up with TRBD1. This CDR3 spans 18 amino acids. V lost 4 bases, J lost 0 bases, and 13 bases stayed unmatched. Germline V lookup: CDR1 SGHKS, CDR2 YYEKEE (reference sequence). The CDR3 bases are TGTGCCAGCAGCCCGGCCCAGGGACAGATTTATAGCAATCAGCCCCAGCATTTT. Protein product: CASSPAQGQIYSNQPQHF.

This chain links TRBV7-6 with TRBJ1-1; D may be TRBD1 (5 bases). V was cut by 6 bases and J by 0 bases, with 14 bases left in between. Germline CDR1 reads SGHVS; CDR2 reads FNYEAQ. The length of the CDR3 is 15 residues. Here the CDR3 DNA reads TGTGCCAGCAGGCCCGGGCAGGGCATGAACACTGAAGCTTTCTTT. Translation gives CASRPGQGMNTEAFF.

In DNA, the CDR3 is TGTGCCAGCAGCTTAGGAGCAGGGGTGTCCTCTGGAAACACCATATATTTT. This codes for CASSLGAGVSSGNTIYF. The chain couples TRBV11-2 to TRBJ1-3; D is possibly TRBD1 (6 bases). V shed 1 base and J shed 0 bases, with 13 bases lying between them. The germline CDR1 and CDR2 sequences are SGHAT and FQNNGV. The CDR3 has 17 residues.

V gene TRBV4-3 combines with J gene TRBJ2-7, with 7 positions matching TRBD2. J was trimmed by 2 bases and V by 3 bases; bases with no gene match: 7. The germline CDR1 and CDR2 sequences are LGHNA and YSLEER. The CDR3 extends over 15 amino acids. The CDR3 reads CASSQLWSGTYEQYF. CDR3 coding DNA: TGCGCCAGCAGCCAGCTTTGGAGCGGGACCTACGAGCAGTACTTC.

The chain has TRBV7-9 and TRBJ1-5; 8 bases line up with TRBD1. The CDR3 sequence is 16 residues long. Germline V CDR1 and CDR2: SEHNR, FQNEAQ (reference sequence). The J segment lost 5 bases and the V segment lost 4 bases, leaving 10 bases of the junction unmatched. The CDR3 sequence is CASSSSGQVYDQPQHF. CDR3 DNA: TGTGCCAGCAGCTCGTCGGGACAGGTTTATGATCAGCCCCAGCATTTT.

For this clone: This may arise from a read error, as a much more abundant clone is one base away. In the same sample, other DNA sequences code for this CDR3. DNA of the CDR3: TGCGCCAGCAGCCAGGGGACCGGGGAGCTGTTTTTT. Protein product: CASSQGTGELFF. This chain connects TRBV4-3 to TRBJ2-2, with D hard to call. There are 12 residues in the CDR3. V lost 3 bases to trimming and J lost 5 bases, with 4 bases between them. Germline V gives CDR1 LGHNA, CDR2 YSLEER.

The chain has TRBV2 and TRBJ2-1; TRBD1 is a possible D gene (6 bases). Germline V gene lookup returns CDR1 SNHLY and CDR2 FYNNEI. Trimming removed 4 bases from V and 0 bases from J, with 10 bases in between. The CDR3 is 15 amino acids. CDR3 nucleotides: TGTGCCAGCAGTGCAGGGGCGGTCTCCTACAATGAGCAGTTCTTC. The encoded protein is CASSAGAVSYNEQFF.

The chain recombines TRBV11-1 with TRBJ2-5; 9 positions agree with TRBD1. CDR1 and CDR2 (germline): SGHAT, FQDESV (reference sequence). The CDR3 extends over 14 amino acids. V dropped 5 bases and J dropped 5; count of bases not matched to a gene: 6. This CDR3 is CASSHGQGLETQYF. The CDR3 region has the DNA TGTGCCAGCAGCCACGGACAGGGGCTGGAGACCCAGTACTTC. Supplemented by reference TRBV11-1 and TRBJ2-5, the full variable domain reads EAEVAQSPRYKITEKSQAVAFWCDPISGHATLYWYRQILGQGPELLVQFQDESVVDDSQLPKDRFSAERLKGVDSTLKIQPAELGDSAMYLCASSHGQGLETQYFGPGTRLLVL.

The chain carries TRBV6-5 and TRBJ1-1; TRBD1 matches 7 bases. CDR1 MNHEY and CDR2 SVGAGI come from the germline V gene. The CDR3 sequence is 14 residues long. The V and J ends lost 6 bases and 0 bases, in that order; junction bases with no gene match: 4. CDR3 in amino acids: CASRQTGMNTEAFF. As DNA, the CDR3 is TGTGCCAGCAGGCAGACAGGGATGAACACTGAAGCTTTCTTT.

The genes are TRBV7-3 and TRBJ2-7; 8 bases align to TRBD1. The ends lost 5 bases at V and 3 bases at J; junction bases unmatched: 6. The CDR3 is made up of 14 amino acids. The V gene's germline CDR1 is SGHTA and CDR2 FQGTGA. For the CDR3, the DNA is TGTGCCAGCAGCGCTACAGGGGGAGGCTACGAGCAGTACTTC. This encodes CASSATGGGYEQYF.

This clone was found once. This rearrangement joins TRBV5-1 to TRBJ2-7; no clear D gene. CDR3 length: 13 amino acids. Trimming took 1 base from V and 6 from J, leaving 11 bases between them. Germline lookup yields CDR1 SGHRS and CDR2 YFSETQ. The DNA of the CDR3 is TGCGCCAGCAGCTTGATCCAGACGGGCGAGCAGTACTTC. It specifies CASSLIQTGEQYF.

The genes are TRBV30 and TRBJ2-6; 9 nucleotides line up with TRBD2. Germline-derived CDR1 and CDR2 are GTSNPN and SVGIG (reference sequence). There are 14 residues in the CDR3. Trimming removed 7 bases from V and 2 bases from J; junction bases left unmatched: 3. The CDR3 region has the DNA TGTGCCTTCGCTAGCGGGGCTGGGGCCAACGTCCTGACTTTC. It yields the protein CAFASGAGANVLTF.

The chain is built from TRBV11-2 and TRBJ2-7; a weak D match, TRBD2 (5 bases). Germline-derived CDR1 and CDR2 are SGHAT and FQNNGV. Trimming stripped 3 bases from V and 4 bases from J, with 13 bases between. CDR3 size: 14 residues. CDR3 DNA sequence: TGTGCCAGCAGCTTCGGTGGGAGTCGGTACGAGCAGTACTTC. Translated: CASSFGGSRYEQYF.

This chain joins TRBV6-1 and TRBJ2-7; D perhaps matches TRBD1 (6 bases). The CDR3 is 14 amino acids. Germline V gene lookup returns CDR1 MNHNS and CDR2 SASEGT. Trimming cost V 3 bases and J 5 bases, with 14 bases left between them. The CDR3 nucleotides are TGTGCCAGCAGTGACCAACAGGGTTGGGACGAGCAGTACTTC. It encodes CASSDQQGWDEQYF.

The chain recombines TRBV10-2 with TRBJ2-2; D remains unclear. The length of the CDR3 is 13 residues. Trimming took 2 bases from V and 3 from J, leaving 4 bases between them. The V gene's germline CDR1 is WSHSY and CDR2 SAAADI. CDR3 coding DNA: TGCGCCAGCAGTGAGGAGTACACCGGGGAGCTGTTTTTT. It codes for CASSEEYTGELFF.

In its sample, this clone was seen once. This CDR3 is missing its conserved last phenylalanine or tryptophan, likely due to a read error. The chain carries TRBV28 and TRBJ1-1, with TRBD1 as a possible D gene (6 bases). V was shortened by 5 bases and J by 0 bases, with 13 bases between the two germline ends. CDR1 is MDHEN, CDR2 SYDVKM, per germline. The CDR3 runs to 15 residues. CDR3 residues: CASSTFQGLNTEAFS. The CDR3 bases are TGTGCCAGCAGTACTTTTCAGGGGTTGAACACTGAAGCTTTCTCT.

The chain employs TRBV6-5 and TRBJ2-1; 10 bases are a match to TRBD2. In germline, CDR1 is MNHEY, CDR2 SVGAGI. This CDR3 is 13 amino acids long. The junction had 6 bases not matched to a gene; V was cut back by 6 bases and J by 10 bases. CDR3 sequence: CASRSLAGEEQFF. The CDR3 nucleotides read TGTGCCAGCAGATCCCTAGCGGGAGAAGAGCAGTTCTTC.

The chain couples TRBV15 to TRBJ2-7; the D call may be TRBD1 or TRBD2 (5 bases each). The ends were cut back, 0 bases at V and 12 bases at J, with 21 bases in the middle. The CDR3 runs 15 residues. Germline V lookup: CDR1 LNHNV, CDR2 YYDKDF (reference sequence). CDR3 in DNA: TGTGCCACCAGCAGAGATCGGGGCCCGGCCTCCCCTTGGTACTTC. Encoded protein: CATSRDRGPASPWYF. Looking up the rest from reference TRBV15 and TRBJ2-7 gives the full variable domain: DAMVIQNPRYQVTQFGKPVTLSCSQTLNHNVMYWYQQKSSQAPKLLFHYYDKDFNNEADTPDNFQSRRPNTSFCFLDIRSPGLGDTAMYLCATSRDRGPASPWYFGPGTRLTVT.